This is a list of T cell receptor beta chains from one sample in a study of T cells in Graves' hyperthyroidism and ophthalmopathy. TCRdb redid the calling of the multiplex PCR reads with MiXCR, one entry per CDR3 protein. The profile shows around 500,000 distinct CDR3 sequences, approximately 22% of them singletons. Sequencing was done on a sample of blood. Receptors were obtained from a woman in her seventies with Graves' ophthalmopathy. Both conserved end residues are part of each CDR3. A D gene is named only where the DNA matches it firmly. The size entry is marked missing in some rows and otherwise reads once, few, many or a size class.

cdr3_aa: CASSVVGNTGELFF; cdr3_nt: TGTGCCAGCAGCGTAGTAGGGAACACCGGGGAGCTGTTTTTT; d_call: .; v_call: TRBV9; j_call: TRBJ2-2; clone_size: few
cdr3_aa: CASSSRQGAGELFF; cdr3_nt: TGTGCCAGCAGCTCACGACAGGGAGCTGGGGAGCTGTTTTTT; d_call: TRBD1; v_call: TRBV7-2; j_call: TRBJ2-2; clone_size: many
cdr3_aa: CASSFGRAGGFNEQFF; cdr3_nt: TGTGCCAGCAGCTTTGGGAGAGCGGGAGGGTTCAATGAGCAGTTCTTC; d_call: TRBD2; v_call: TRBV7-9; j_call: TRBJ2-1; clone_size: few
cdr3_aa: CASSLRGGRTDTQYF; cdr3_nt: TGTGCCAGCAGCTTAAGAGGGGGACGCACAGATACGCAGTATTTT; d_call: .; v_call: TRBV7-3; j_call: TRBJ2-3; clone_size: many
cdr3_aa: CASSLRSDSYEQYF; cdr3_nt: TGTGCCAGCAGCCTGAGATCGGACAGTTACGAGCAGTACTTC; d_call: .; v_call: TRBV5-5; j_call: TRBJ2-7; clone_size: once
cdr3_aa: CATSRSGVGEQYF; cdr3_nt: TGTGCCACCAGCAGATCCGGGGTCGGCGAGCAGTACTTC; d_call: .; v_call: TRBV15; j_call: TRBJ2-7; clone_size: .
cdr3_aa: CAISLGVQETQYF; cdr3_nt: TGTGCCATCAGTCTCGGGGTCCAAGAGACCCAGTACTTC; d_call: .; v_call: TRBV10-3; j_call: TRBJ2-5; clone_size: .
cdr3_aa: CASSTRGSGANVLTF; cdr3_nt: TGTGCCAGCAGCACCAGGGGCTCTGGGGCCAACGTCCTGACTTTC; d_call: .; v_call: TRBV6-1; j_call: TRBJ2-6; clone_size: few
cdr3_aa: CASSGARGPNEKLFF; cdr3_nt: TGTGCCAGCAGCGGGGCGCGGGGACCGAATGAAAAACTGTTTTTT; d_call: .; v_call: TRBV28; j_call: TRBJ1-4; clone_size: few
cdr3_aa: CASIPGGWRETQYF; cdr3_nt: TGTGCCAGCATCCCAGGGGGCTGGCGGGAGACCCAGTACTTC; d_call: TRBD1; v_call: TRBV2; j_call: TRBJ2-5; clone_size: many
cdr3_aa: CASDGRGDINEQFF; cdr3_nt: TGTGCCAGCGACGGGAGGGGGGATATCAATGAGCAGTTCTTC; d_call: TRBD2; v_call: TRBV6-1; j_call: TRBJ2-1; clone_size: many
cdr3_aa: CAWSGQNDQPQHF; cdr3_nt: TGTGCCTGGAGCGGACAGAATGATCAGCCCCAGCATTTT; d_call: .; v_call: TRBV30; j_call: TRBJ1-5; clone_size: few